A single sample is the source of the 22 T cell receptor beta chains below, sequenced in a study of T cells after yellow fever vaccination. MiXCR was run by TCRdb on the 5' RACE reads, yielding one entry per CDR3 protein. The table shows under 300,000 distinct CDR3 sequences, with 6% to 7.5% occurring only once. Sequenced material: CD4+ T cells sorted from PBMCs, taken 15 days after the yellow fever booster vaccination. These receptors originate from a man aged 30 to 39 who received the YFV17D yellow fever vaccine.

This chain uses TRBV18 with TRBJ2-1; unclear D gene. CDR1 and CDR2 (germline): KGHSH, LQKENI. Trimming cost V 2 bases and J 5 bases, with 7 bases left between them. This CDR3 has 13 amino acids. DNA of the CDR3: TGTGCCAGCTCACCAATGCCTGACAATGAGCAGTTCTTC. Translation: CASSPMPDNEQFF.

This clonotype was recorded a few times. The CDR3 nucleotides are TGTGCCAGCGGGGGCAGCTCCTACAATGAGCAGTTCTTC. It codes for CASGGSSYNEQFF. The gene calls are TRBV12-3 or TRBV12-4 and TRBJ2-1, with D perhaps TRBD1 (6 bases). The CDR3 totals 13 residues. V gave up 8 bases and J gave up 0 bases, with 8 bases separating them.

This clonotype was detected a few times. This sequence joins TRBV30 and TRBJ2-7, with D uncertain. V lost 0 bases and J lost 10, with 10 bases in between. CDR1 and CDR2 from the germline V gene are GTSNPN and SVGIG (reference sequence). This CDR3 contains 11 residues. CDR3 bases: TGTGCCTGGAGTGTACGAGCGATCCAGTACTTC. It specifies CAWSVRAIQYF.

This clonotype has more than one count but fewer than ten. This chain joins TRBV20-1 and TRBJ2-4; perhaps TRBD2 as D (5 bases). Germline assignment: CDR1 DFQATT and CDR2 SNEGSKA (reference sequence). V lost 1 base to trimming and J lost 8 bases, with 15 bases between them. CDR3 size: 14 residues. CDR3 DNA: TGCAGTGCTAGAGTCCCCGGGGATCGCGACATTCAGTACTTC. The encoded protein is CSARVPGDRDIQYF.

V gene TRBV6-2 or TRBV6-3 combines with J gene TRBJ2-2; D unresolved. Trimming stripped 2 bases from V and 1 base from J, with 14 bases between. CDR1 MNHEY and CDR2 SVGEGT come from the germline V gene. This CDR3 contains 17 residues. The CDR3 protein is CASSYVGSLMNTGELFF. The CDR3 nucleotides read TGTGCCAGCAGTTACGTGGGCAGTCTTATGAACACCGGGGAGCTGTTTTTT.

Of note for this clonotype: This may come from a read error, since a much larger clone is one base off. V usage is TRBV4-3 and J usage is TRBJ1-4; no firm D call. The length of the CDR3 is 15 residues. Between the trimmed V and J ends, which lost 0 bases and 7 bases, there was a span of 12 bases. CDR1 is LGHNA, CDR2 YSLEER, per germline. CDR3 sequence (DNA): TGCGCCAGCAGCCAAGAATACAGCGGATTTGAAAAACTGTTTTTT. Encoded protein: CASSQEYSGFEKLFF.

This clonotype was seen only a few times. This sequence joins TRBV7-2 and TRBJ2-7; D gene uncertain. V dropped 1 base and J dropped 2 bases, with 9 bases sitting between them. The germline gives CDR1 SGHTA, CDR2 FQGNSA. This CDR3 has 14 amino acids. The CDR3 region has the DNA TGTGCCAGCAGCTTAGAGCAGGCGACCTACGAGCAGTACTTC. Protein: CASSLEQATYEQYF.

Comments on this clonotype: At one of its ends the junction is not consistent with the germline gene, which may arise from a read error. This rearrangement joins TRBV29-1 to TRBJ2-5; D unclear. Germline assignment: CDR1 SQVTM and CDR2 ANQGSEA. The length of the CDR3 is 11 residues. CDR3 region: CSVAYTDKFKF. Written as DNA, the CDR3 is TGCAGCGTTGCGTACACCGACAAGTTCAAGTTC. Using reference TRBV29-1 and TRBJ2-5 for the parts outside the CDR3, the full variable domain is SAVISQKPSRDICQRGTSLTIQCQVDSQVTMMFWYRQQPGQSLTLIATANQGSEATYESGFVIDKFPISRPNLTFSTLTVSNMSPEDSSIYLCSVAYTDKFKFGPGTRLLVL.

This clonotype was detected ten times or more. J is TRBJ1-1 and V is TRBV6-2 or TRBV6-3; no reliable D call. Germline CDR1 MNHEY, CDR2 SVGEGT. This CDR3 spans 15 amino acids. V was cut by 6 bases and J by 4 bases, with 18 bases left in between. The CDR3 spells CASSSTGYEGTEAFF. CDR3 nucleotides: TGTGCCAGCAGCTCCACGGGGTATGAGGGCACTGAAGCTTTCTTT.

This clonotype was seen repeatedly, ten times or more. The chain uses TRBV20-1 and TRBJ2-1, with a weak D call TRBD2 (5 bases). V gave up 3 bases and J gave up 0 bases, with 9 bases separating them. The germline gives CDR1 DFQATT, CDR2 SNEGSKA (reference sequence). The CDR3 is 14 residues long. CDR3 bases: TGCAGTGCTAGCGGGGAAAGCTCCTACAATGAGCAGTTCTTC. Translating it yields CSASGESSYNEQFF.

This rearrangement joins TRBV29-1 to TRBJ2-7; 7 nucleotides line up with TRBD2. Germline V lookup: CDR1 SQVTM, CDR2 ANQGSEA. CDR3 size: 13 residues. After removal of 6 bases from V and 2 bases from J, the junction contained 7 bases not matched to a gene. The CDR3, as DNA: TGCAGCGTGGGAGGGCGGCAGACCTACGAGCAGTACTTC. This encodes CSVGGRQTYEQYF.

This chain links TRBV19 with TRBJ2-1; 9 bases fit TRBD2. CDR3 length: 16 amino acids. Germline V gene sequence: CDR1 LNHDA, CDR2 SQIVND (reference sequence). V was clipped by 9 bases and J by 4 bases; unmatched bases: 13. This CDR3 reads CASSGAGGPLYNEQFF. In nucleotides, the CDR3 is TGTGCCAGCTCGGGGGCGGGAGGGCCGTTGTACAATGAGCAGTTCTTC.

The chain combines TRBV29-1 with TRBJ2-3, with a weak D call TRBD1 (6 bases). Per germline, CDR1 SQVTM and CDR2 ANQGSEA. The CDR3 runs 17 residues. Trimming pared 6 bases from V and 2 bases from J, leaving 24 bases between. CDR3 sequence (DNA): TGCAGCGTCGGAGACAGACAGGTCATATCATACACAGATACGCAGTATTTT. Residues: CSVGDRQVISYTDTQYF.

The chain joins TRBV5-4 to TRBJ2-3; 10 bases match TRBD2. CDR1 is SGHNT, CDR2 YYREEE, per germline (reference sequence). The CDR3 extends over 16 amino acids. J was trimmed by 2 bases and V by 2 bases; bases with no gene match: 5. CDR3 region: CASSLRTSGYTDTQYF. DNA for the CDR3: TGTGCCAGCAGCTTAAGGACTAGCGGTTACACAGATACGCAGTATTTT.

This clonotype was counted between two and nine times. One junction end disagrees with the germline gene, perhaps due to a read error. The rearrangement uses TRBV18 and TRBJ2-7; D is possibly TRBD2 (6 bases). Germline-derived CDR1 and CDR2 are KGHSH and LQKENI. The CDR3 has 14 amino acids. The DNA of the CDR3 is TGTGCCAGCTCACCGGAACTAGCTCACGAAGAGCCGTACTTC. It codes for CASSPELAHEEPYF.

V is TRBV12-3 or TRBV12-4 and J is TRBJ2-2; 11 nucleotides agree with TRBD1. The CDR3 extends over 16 amino acids. Trimming took 10 bases from V and 1 from J; bases not matched to a gene: 8. CDR3 bases: TGTGCCAATACCCGGGACAGGGGGAGGAACACCGGGGAGCTGTTTTTT. Its translation: CANTRDRGRNTGELFF.

The V and J genes are TRBV28 and TRBJ2-1, with a tentative D call TRBD2 (6 bases). V was clipped by 5 bases and J by 8 bases, with 10 bases between them. CDR1 and CDR2 (germline): MDHEN, SYDVKM. This CDR3 is built from 12 residues. DNA of the CDR3: TGTGCCAGCAGTGTACTAGCAGATGAGCAGTTCTTC. Protein: CASSVLADEQFF.

V usage is TRBV29-1 and J usage is TRBJ2-5; D gene uncertain. With 3 bases removed from V and 7 bases from J, the gap between germline ends came to 12 bases. CDR1 and CDR2 from the germline V gene are SQVTM and ANQGSEA. The CDR3 runs 12 residues. CDR3 loop: CSVDLQDWTQYF. DNA for the CDR3: TGCAGCGTTGACCTACAAGATTGGACCCAGTACTTC. The full variable domain, rest sourced from reference TRBV29-1 and TRBJ2-5, is SAVISQKPSRDICQRGTSLTIQCQVDSQVTMMFWYRQQPGQSLTLIATANQGSEATYESGFVIDKFPISRPNLTFSTLTVSNMSPEDSSIYLCSVDLQDWTQYFGPGTRLLVL.

This clonotype came up many times. The chain has TRBV7-2 and TRBJ2-3; TRBD2 agrees at 8 bases. CDR1 is SGHTA, CDR2 FQGNSA, per germline. CDR3 length: 16 residues. Trimming removed 5 bases from V and 4 bases from J; junction bases left unmatched: 11. The CDR3 bases are TGTGCCAGCAGCCGGGTAGCGGGATTCGGTTCAGATACGCAGTATTTT. This encodes CASSRVAGFGSDTQYF.

This clonotype was seen a few times. The genes are TRBV15 and TRBJ2-4; 9 bases are shared with TRBD2. Germline lookup yields CDR1 LNHNV and CDR2 YYDKDF (reference sequence). The CDR3 loop spans 16 amino acids. Unmatched junction bases numbered 9, after V lost 0 bases and J lost 9 bases. The CDR3 nucleotides read TGTGCCACCAGCAGAGATGAGGCTAGCGGGACTAGCATTCAGTACTTC. Translated, it gives CATSRDEASGTSIQYF. Supplemented by reference TRBV15 and TRBJ2-4, the full variable domain reads DAMVIQNPRYQVTQFGKPVTLSCSQTLNHNVMYWYQQKSSQAPKLLFHYYDKDFNNEADTPDNFQSRRPNTSFCFLDIRSPGLGDTAMYLCATSRDEASGTSIQYFGAGTRLSVL.

This clonotype was counted between two and nine times. CDR3 sequence (DNA): TGTGCCACCAGTCCGCCGGGACAGCAATCCTACGAGCAGTACTTC. It translates to CATSPPGQQSYEQYF. The chain carries TRBV15 and TRBJ2-7, with 7 positions matching TRBD1. CDR3 length equals 15 residues. Germline CDR1 is LNHNV and CDR2 is YYDKDF (reference sequence). J was trimmed by 1 base and V by 6 bases; bases with no gene match: 9.

This clonotype has just a few counts. V gene TRBV3-1 combines with J gene TRBJ1-6; D gene ambiguous. CDR1 and CDR2 from the germline V gene are LGHDT and YNNKEL (reference sequence). V shed 0 bases and J shed 10 bases, with 7 bases lying between them. The CDR3 runs to 13 residues. CDR3 nucleotides: TGTGCCAGCAGCCAAGATGGTAGGTCACCCCTCCACTTT. Translating it yields CASSQDGRSPLHF.